Sequencing of this T cell receptor beta chain was carried out in a study of cytomegalovirus exposure and HLA in healthy donors. Findings and limits, study-wide: In a later analysis, TCR beta V- and J-gene trimming showed a link to a missense DCLRE1C variant. Owing to their indistinguishability, certain V segments, notably TRBV6-2 and TRBV6-3, were excluded. The study assumed roughly uniform donor sequencing depth for presence/absence analyses. Some TCR beta chains (roughly 150 of them) were listed as cytomegalovirus-associated.

CDR3 size: 14 residues. The germline V gene encodes CDR1 LNHDA and CDR2 SQIVND (reference sequence). V was pared by 11 bases and J by 0 bases, with 13 bases between. It was with 60 Vbeta and 13 Jbeta primers that the PCR ran. Produced via immunoSEQ multiplex PCR; TCRdb's table is partial and in-frame only. The sample table sets out under 200,000 clones. With respect to this clone: Its specificity is not known.

Material: PBMCs. The sequence was obtained from a man under 40 in good health and CMV-seronegative. This chain links TRBV19 with TRBJ2-2; possibly TRBD1 for D (6 bases). The CDR3 DNA reads TGTGCCGCCCGGGCAGGGGCGAACACCGGGGAGCTGTTTTTT. As protein: CAARAGANTGELFF.